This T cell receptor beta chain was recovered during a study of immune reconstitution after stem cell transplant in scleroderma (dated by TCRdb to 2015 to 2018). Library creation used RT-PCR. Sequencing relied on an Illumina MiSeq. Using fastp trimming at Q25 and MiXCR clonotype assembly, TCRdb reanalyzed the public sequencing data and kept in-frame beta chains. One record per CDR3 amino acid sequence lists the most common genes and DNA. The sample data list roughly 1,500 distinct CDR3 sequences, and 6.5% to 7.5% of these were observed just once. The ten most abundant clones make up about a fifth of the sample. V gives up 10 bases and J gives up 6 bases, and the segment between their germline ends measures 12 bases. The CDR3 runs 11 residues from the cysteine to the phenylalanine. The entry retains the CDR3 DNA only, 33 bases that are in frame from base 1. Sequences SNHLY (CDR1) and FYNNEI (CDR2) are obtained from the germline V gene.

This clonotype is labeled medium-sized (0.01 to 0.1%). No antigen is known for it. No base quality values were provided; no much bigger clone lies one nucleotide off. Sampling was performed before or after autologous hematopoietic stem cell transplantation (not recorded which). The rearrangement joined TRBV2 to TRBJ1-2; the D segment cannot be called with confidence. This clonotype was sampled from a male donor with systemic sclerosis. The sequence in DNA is TGTGCCACTGAAAGGTTTGATGGCTACACCTTC. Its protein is CATERFDGYTF. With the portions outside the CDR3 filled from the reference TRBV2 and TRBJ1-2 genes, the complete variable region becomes EPEVTQTPSHQVTQMGQEVILRCVPISNHLYFYWYRQILGQKVEFLVSFYNNEISEKSEIFDDQFSVERPDGSNFTLKIRSTKLEDSAMYFCATERFDGYTFGSGTRLTVV.